This TCR beta chain was recovered during a study of vaccination effects on CD4 cells after COVID-19. Looking at the study overall: Participants each got two BNT162b2 or mRNA-1273 vaccine doses. Two recovered convalescent patients were sampled 16 days and one week pre-vaccination.

Turning to this clone: What it binds is unknown.

Using immunoSEQ multiplex PCR, the repertoire was profiled, and TCRdb retains in-frame clones only, with some absent. The table has 30,000 to 45,000 clones, around 70% seen once. V was shortened by 7 bases and J by 4 bases, with 19 bases between the two germline ends. Germline CDR1 is LNHDA and CDR2 is SQIVND (reference sequence). The CDR3 totals 16 residues. Antigen-specific CD4+ T cells were expanded with viral peptide pools in the ViraFEST assay before sequencing. It was after 10 days of culture that CD4+ T cells were isolated. SARS-CoV-2 infected the person between March and December 2020, as confirmed by PCR.

This TCR derives from a human donor who had a prior SARS-CoV-2 infection. The sequencing here drew on CD4+ T cells from PBMCs cultured with HCoV-NL63 spike peptides, taken before COVID-19 vaccination. The V gene is TRBV19, the J gene TRBJ1-4; maybe TRBD1 (6 bases). The DNA of the CDR3 is TGTGCCAGTACTTCGACAGGACAAGGTTATAATGAAAAACTGTTTTTT. Amino acids: CASTSTGQGYNEKLFF.